The entry below describes one T cell receptor beta chain. What it binds is not known. These data are taken from a study of shared clonotypes between healthy human individuals. Study-level results: When compared with the clonotypes that were shared by all four sorted-subset donors, the non-shared clonotypes turned out to have lower generation probabilities.

Some clones are missing from TCRdb's copy, which holds only in-frame ones; the method was immunoSEQ multiplex PCR. The sample includes about 2.4 million clones, 80% to 95% of them seen just once. Germline lookup yields CDR1 SGHNT and CDR2 YENEEA. The V segment lost 5 bases and the J segment 6 bases; nucleotides outside the gene matches: 9. This CDR3 has 15 residues. V is TRBV11-3 and J is TRBJ2-2; 7 nucleotides align to TRBD1. The receptor comes from a young man in good health. Some clones in this sample may be carry-over from other donors' samples. Sequences were obtained from naive CD4+ T cells from PBMCs. Subset: CD45RA+ positively selected. The CDR3 DNA is TGTGCCAGCAGCCCGGGGACAGCGGCTGCCGGGGAGCTGTTTTTT. Amino acid sequence: CASSPGTAAAGELFF.